What follows are 24 T cell receptor beta chains derived from one specimen sequenced in a study of T cell changes during pregnancy in multiple sclerosis. TCRdb keeps only in-frame clones here, not all; method: immunoSEQ multiplex PCR. Among some 58,000 clones listed, 96% were seen once. Specimen: CD8+ T cells from peripheral blood mononuclear cells, collected after pregnancy. Source of these receptors: a female donor with multiple sclerosis, enrolled in a pregnancy study.

In its sample, this clone was seen once. This chain links TRBV5-1 with TRBJ2-1; D gene unclear. The CDR3 spans 13 residues. Per germline, CDR1 SGHRS and CDR2 YFSETQ. The germline V and J ends were trimmed by 4 bases and 2 bases, with 7 bases remaining between them. This CDR3 reads CASSPYPYNEQFF. DNA for the CDR3: TGCGCCAGCAGCCCCTACCCCTACAATGAGCAGTTCTTC.

The V gene is TRBV2, the J gene TRBJ2-1, with TRBD2 identical over 8 bases. The J segment lost 5 bases and the V segment lost 1 base, leaving 7 bases of the junction unmatched. This CDR3 contains 16 residues. Germline V gene lookup returns CDR1 SNHLY and CDR2 FYNNEI. Written as DNA, the CDR3 is TGTGCCAGCAGTGAAGGACCGGGACTAGTTGACAATGAGCAGTTCTTC. Encoded protein: CASSEGPGLVDNEQFF.

The V gene is TRBV29-1, the J gene TRBJ2-3; D is unresolved. This CDR3 has 11 amino acids. V was trimmed by 6 bases and J by 4 bases, leaving 8 bases between them. Germline V gene sequence: CDR1 SQVTM, CDR2 ANQGSEA. The CDR3 DNA sequence: TGCAGCGTCCGAGCCGCAGATACGCAGTATTTT. Its translation: CSVRAADTQYF.

V gene TRBV19 combines with J gene TRBJ1-1, with D possibly TRBD1 on 5 matching bases. The germline V gene encodes CDR1 LNHDA and CDR2 SQIVND (reference sequence). V was shortened by 3 bases and J by 6 bases, with 14 bases between the two germline ends. The CDR3 runs 14 residues. This CDR3 is CASSISGFSSEAFF. The CDR3 coding sequence is TGTGCCAGTAGTATCTCAGGGTTTTCCTCTGAAGCTTTCTTT.

The V gene is TRBV6-4, the J gene TRBJ2-4, with 9 positions matching TRBD2. The CDR3 is made up of 17 amino acids. Germline lookup yields CDR1 MRHNA and CDR2 SNTAGT. Unmatched junction bases numbered 8, after V lost 3 bases and J lost 2 bases. The CDR3 DNA sequence: TGTGCCAGCAGTGAATCCCGACTAGCGGTCCCCAAAAACATTCAGTACTTC. Amino acids: CASSESRLAVPKNIQYF.

This clone was counted once. The V and J genes are TRBV7-6 and TRBJ2-7; perhaps TRBD1 as D (6 bases). The CDR3 extends over 15 amino acids. V lost 5 bases and J lost 4, with 18 bases in between. The germline gives CDR1 SGHVS, CDR2 FNYEAQ. The CDR3 DNA reads TGTGCCAGCAGCCTATTCGAAACAGGGATATACGAGCAGTACTTC. Translated: CASSLFETGIYEQYF.

This rearrangement joins TRBV28 to TRBJ1-2; TRBD1 agrees at 8 bases. Trimming at V came to 7 bases and at J to 7 bases, leaving 8 bases not matched to a gene. The CDR3 runs 13 residues. Germline CDR1 is MDHEN and CDR2 is SYDVKM. The chain's CDR3 is CASTSGTGFGYTF. The CDR3 coding sequence is TGTGCCAGCACGTCGGGGACAGGCTTTGGCTACACCTTC.

V gene TRBV19 combines with J gene TRBJ2-1; 8 bases are shared with TRBD2. After removal of 3 bases from V and 2 bases from J, the junction contained 6 bases not matched to a gene. The CDR3 runs 16 residues. From germline, CDR1 is LNHDA and CDR2 SQIVND (reference sequence). CDR3 region: CASSMESSGPYNEQFF. CDR3 nucleotides: TGTGCCAGTAGTATGGAGTCTAGCGGGCCCTACAATGAGCAGTTCTTC.

As DNA, the CDR3 is TGTGCCAGTGGCTTCAATGACAGGGTGGGGAACATTCAGTACTTC. Encoded protein: CASGFNDRVGNIQYF. This chain connects TRBV19 to TRBJ2-4; 7 bases map to TRBD1. With 8 bases clipped from V and 7 bases from J, the junction kept 14 bases outside the gene matches. CDR3 length: 15 residues. In germline, CDR1 is LNHDA, CDR2 SQIVND (reference sequence).

This chain joins TRBV4-2 and TRBJ2-5; 7 bases are a match to TRBD2. This CDR3 has 14 residues. V gave up 4 bases and J gave up 1 base; unmatched junction bases: 3. Germline CDR1 reads LGHNA; CDR2 reads YNFKEQ. In DNA form, the CDR3 reads TGTGCCAGCAGCCGGGAGGGCTCCCAAGAGACCCAGTACTTC. This codes for CASSREGSQETQYF.

This chain connects TRBV4-3 to TRBJ2-5; 12 nucleotides agree with TRBD2. The germline V gene encodes CDR1 LGHNA and CDR2 YSLEER. Trimming cost V 4 bases and J 5 bases; bases outside gene matches: 5. The CDR3 sequence is 15 residues long. The CDR3: CASSPLAGGLETQYF. In DNA form, the CDR3 reads TGCGCCAGCAGCCCGCTAGCGGGAGGGCTGGAGACCCAGTACTTC.

The V and J genes are TRBV27 and TRBJ2-7, with D hard to call. Trimming shortened V by 0 bases and J by 7 bases, and 10 bases separated the two germline ends. The germline V gene has CDR1 MNHEY and CDR2 SMNVEV (reference sequence). The CDR3 is 13 residues long. The DNA of the CDR3 is TGTGCCAGCAGTTTATCCCAGATGAGGGAGCAGTACTTC. This translates into CASSLSQMREQYF.

This rearrangement joins TRBV5-4 to TRBJ1-2; the D gene is possibly TRBD1 (5 bases). This CDR3 spans 13 amino acids. The V end lost 0 bases, the J end lost 8 bases, and 11 bases lay between the germline ends. Germline CDR1 is SGHNT and CDR2 is YYREEE (reference sequence). The CDR3 loop reads CASSLAGSGGYTF. The CDR3 nucleotides are TGTGCCAGCAGCTTGGCAGGGTCGGGCGGCTACACCTTC.

The chain combines TRBV28 with TRBJ2-1; 10 bases align to TRBD2. J lost 3 bases, V lost 2 bases, and 1 base had no gene match. CDR1 and CDR2 from the germline V gene are MDHEN and SYDVKM. This CDR3 is built from 15 residues. The CDR3: CASSLGTSVYNEQFF. The CDR3 nucleotides read TGTGCCAGCAGTTTAGGGACTAGCGTCTACAATGAGCAGTTCTTC. The full variable domain, in which reference TRBV28 and TRBJ2-1 provide the parts outside the CDR3, is DVKVTQSSRYLVKRTGEKVFLECVQDMDHENMFWYRQDPGLGLRLIYFSYDVKMKEKGDIPEGYSVSREKKERFSLILESASTNQTSMYLCASSLGTSVYNEQFFGPGTRLTVL.

The CDR3 sequence is CASSAAINQPQHF. The CDR3 DNA sequence: TGTGCCAGCTCTGCAGCGATCAATCAGCCCCAGCATTTT. The V call is TRBV7-2, the J call TRBJ1-5, with unresolved D. CDR3 size: 13 residues. The ends were cut back, 8 bases at V and 3 bases at J, with 11 bases in the middle. Germline CDR1 SGHTA, CDR2 FQGNSA.

V and J are TRBV27 and TRBJ2-1; 9 bases are a match to TRBD1. Trimming cost V 5 bases and J 0 bases; bases outside gene matches: 5. Germline V gene sequence: CDR1 MNHEY, CDR2 SMNVEV (reference sequence). The CDR3 contains 16 residues. CDR3 nucleotides: TGTGCCAGCAGTCCCAGACAGGGGGGCTCCTACAATGAGCAGTTCTTC. It specifies CASSPRQGGSYNEQFF.

V is TRBV5-1 and J is TRBJ2-1, with 9 bases fitting TRBD2. V trimming: 0 bases; J trimming: 7 bases; junction bases outside the gene matches: 8. CDR3 length: 16 amino acids. Germline CDR1 reads SGHRS; CDR2 reads YFSETQ. This CDR3 reads CASSLGVAGVWNEQFF. The CDR3 bases are TGCGCCAGCAGCTTGGGGGTAGCGGGAGTGTGGAATGAGCAGTTCTTC.

The genes are TRBV27 and TRBJ2-5; 7 bases match TRBD1. CDR1 MNHEY and CDR2 SMNVEV come from the germline V gene (reference sequence). This CDR3 spans 14 amino acids. J gave up 1 base and V 5 bases, and 4 bases lay outside the gene matches. CDR3 nucleotides: TGTGCCAGCAGTCCAAGGGGGCTCCAAGAGACCCAGTACTTC. Protein: CASSPRGLQETQYF.

The CDR3 loop reads CASSQTGYFTEAFF. As DNA, the CDR3 is TGTGCCAGTAGCCAAACAGGTTATTTCACTGAAGCTTTCTTT. The rearrangement uses TRBV19 and TRBJ1-1; D is possibly TRBD1 (5 bases). The CDR3 spans 14 residues. V dropped 6 bases and J dropped 4 bases, with 15 bases sitting between them. Germline V gives CDR1 LNHDA, CDR2 SQIVND (reference sequence).

The chain has TRBV19 and TRBJ2-7; perhaps TRBD1 as D (6 bases). V dropped 6 bases and J dropped 3 bases, with 18 bases sitting between them. The CDR3 is 15 amino acids. CDR1 and CDR2 (germline): LNHDA, SQIVND (reference sequence). In DNA form, the CDR3 reads TGTGCCAGTAGCCACCAGGGGCCAGGTTACTACGAGCAGTACTTC. It translates to CASSHQGPGYYEQYF.

The V call is TRBV27, the J call TRBJ2-5; TRBD1 might be the D (5 bases). The CDR3 spans 15 residues. Germline V gene sequence: CDR1 MNHEY, CDR2 SMNVEV (reference sequence). Trimming removed 3 bases at V and 5 bases at J, with 16 bases between. Here the CDR3 DNA reads TGTGCCAGCAGTTTCTCCGGCAGGGTGGGTGAGACCCAGTACTTC. This sequence encodes CASSFSGRVGETQYF.

The chain combines TRBV6-5 with TRBJ2-7, with no clear D. V was trimmed by 3 bases and J by 3 bases, leaving 12 bases between them. The CDR3 length is 14 residues. Germline V gene sequence: CDR1 MNHEY, CDR2 SVGAGI. The CDR3 is CASSYSASRYEQYF. CDR3 DNA sequence: TGTGCCAGCAGTTATAGTGCGTCACGCTACGAGCAGTACTTC.

This chain links TRBV7-8 with TRBJ2-1; D is unresolved. Germline CDR1 reads SGHVS; CDR2 reads FQNEAQ. V lost 2 bases and J 0 bases, leaving 2 bases between the germline ends. The CDR3 loop spans 13 amino acids. In nucleotides, the CDR3 is TGTGCCAGCAGCTTACGCTCCTACAATGAGCAGTTCTTC. This encodes CASSLRSYNEQFF.

The rearrangement joins TRBV9 to TRBJ2-1; possibly TRBD2 for D (5 bases). Germline V CDR1 and CDR2: SGDLS, YYNGEE. V was pared by 4 bases and J by 3 bases, with 17 bases between. This CDR3 is 16 amino acids long. CDR3 sequence reads: CASSPRTGILYNEQFF. CDR3 DNA sequence: TGTGCCAGCAGCCCCAGAACCGGGATTCTCTACAATGAGCAGTTCTTC.